Listed here is a single TCR beta chain. These data are taken from a study of blood T cell repertoires in COVID-19. On the study more broadly: From the United States, Italy and Spain came samples of acute and convalescent COVID-19. T cells, B-cell-depleted T cells, or PBMCs supplied cDNA or gDNA.

This CDR3 spans 17 amino acids. The germline CDR1 and CDR2 sequences are SGHNT and YYREEE (reference sequence). Trimming cost V 0 bases and J 4 bases, with 17 bases left between them. How the authors handled the data: Nucleated cell number was recorded as an estimate derived from reference gene primer amplification. The table came from immunoSEQ multiplex PCR; TCRdb's copy has only in-frame clones and leaves some out. D and trimming were read from the DNA, whereas the V and J calls and clone size are those reported in that table. Of about 170,000 clones in the sample, about 80% are singletons; the top ten hold roughly a tenth.

Sequencing was done on a sample of peripheral blood. The clonotype comes from a man in his 70s with active or convalescent COVID-19. The chain joins TRBV5-4 to TRBJ2-1; tentative D call: TRBD1 (6 bases). CDR3 in DNA: TGTGCCAGCAGCTTGGGTTTCGGCAGGGGTGGTTACAATGAGCAGTTCTTC. It codes for CASSLGFGRGGYNEQFF.